A single T cell receptor (beta chain) is shown here with its context. Its antigen is still unknown. These data come from a study of PD-1 blockade in classical Hodgkin lymphoma. Study results and caveats: Those patients who began receiving nivolumab less than 1 year after ASCT had lower diversity, and they were excluded. Significant TCR diversity gains by C4D1 occurred in CD4+ but not CD8+ cells.

Sequencing used immunoSEQ multiplex PCR; TCRdb keeps in-frame clones, though not all of them. The profile shows roughly 12,000 clones, roughly 84% of them singletons. This CDR3 is 16 amino acids long. Deletions cut 0 bases from V and 0 bases from J, with 10 bases between. In germline, CDR1 is SGHNT, CDR2 YYREEE (reference sequence). In every patient, relapse followed autologous stem cell transplantation, while exposure to brentuximab vedotin differed. Applied to thawed PBMCs, magnetic negative selection was the method used to isolate CD8+ T cells. This sequence originates from a human donor with classical Hodgkin lymphoma. This chain uses TRBV5-4 with TRBJ2-1; tentatively, D is TRBD1 (6 bases). The material sequenced was CD8+ T cells from blood, taken at baseline. CDR3 coding DNA: TGTGCCAGCAGCTTGGGGCTCAGGGGCTCCTACAATGAGCAGTTCTTC. Translating it yields CASSLGLRGSYNEQFF.